This entry lists 27 T cell receptor beta chains sequenced from one sample in a study of blood T cell repertoires in COVID-19. The assay was immunoSEQ multiplex PCR, and TCRdb's table has in-frame clones only and misses some. The data contain around 160,000 clones, about 88% of them seen just once; the ten biggest clones take up 0.99%. The material sequenced was peripheral blood. The receptors were sampled from a young man with acute or convalescent COVID-19.

The chain uses TRBV4-1 and TRBJ2-3; no clear D gene. This CDR3 is built from 14 residues. Trimming cost V 1 base and J 6 bases, with 11 bases left between them. Germline V gene sequence: CDR1 MGHRA, CDR2 YSYEKL. CDR3 residues: CASSQGVALDTQYF. The CDR3 DNA is TGCGCCAGCAGCCAAGGAGTAGCTCTTGATACGCAGTATTTT.

The chain carries TRBV12-3 or TRBV12-4 and TRBJ1-1; D unresolved. CDR3 length: 13 residues. Trimming removed 5 bases at V and 2 bases at J, with 9 bases between. CDR3 nucleotide sequence: TGTGCCAGCAGTGCGCGGATCAACACTGAAGCTTTCTTT. It is translated as CASSARINTEAFF.

The chain joins TRBV27 to TRBJ2-5, with TRBD1 identical over 7 bases. Germline-derived CDR1 and CDR2 are MNHEY and SMNVEV (reference sequence). This CDR3 comprises 15 residues. The ends lost 4 bases at V and 1 base at J; junction bases unmatched: 6. This CDR3 is CASSSTGVGQETQYF. CDR3 sequence (DNA): TGTGCCAGCAGTTCAACAGGGGTGGGCCAAGAGACCCAGTACTTC.

CDR3 sequence (DNA): TGTGCCAGCAGCCAGGACAGGGGGTATTCACCCCTCCACTTT. This translates into CASSQDRGYSPLHF. The rearrangement links TRBV3-1 (or the pseudogene TRBV3-2) to TRBJ1-6; 10 bases are shared with TRBD1. This CDR3 is built from 14 residues. Germline CDR1 reads LGHDT; CDR2 reads YNNKEL (reference sequence). V dropped 3 bases and J dropped 8; count of bases not matched to a gene: 1.

The V gene is TRBV7-2, the J gene TRBJ1-1; 9 nucleotides align to TRBD1. This CDR3 comprises 14 residues. Germline values: CDR1 SGHTA, CDR2 FQGNSA. After removal of 5 bases from V and 11 bases from J, the junction contained 12 bases not matched to a gene. The CDR3 DNA reads as TGTGCCAGCAGCGTCGCCGGGACAGGGCTTCGGGCTTTCTTT. It yields the protein CASSVAGTGLRAFF.

The chain recombines TRBV6-9 with TRBJ2-2; 8 positions match TRBD1. Germline loops: CDR1 MNHGY, CDR2 SVAAGI. Unmatched junction bases numbered 4, after V lost 4 bases and J lost 3 bases. The CDR3 extends over 15 amino acids. The CDR3 sequence: CASSWGQEHTGELFF. CDR3 sequence (DNA): TGTGCCAGCAGTTGGGGACAGGAGCACACCGGGGAGCTGTTTTTT.

The chain is built from TRBV12-3 or TRBV12-4 and TRBJ2-7; TRBD1 might be the D (6 bases). The CDR3 spans 13 residues. V lost 1 base and J 6 bases, leaving 10 bases between the germline ends. CDR3 protein: CASSLVPQGEQYV. The CDR3 DNA sequence: TGTGCCAGCAGTTTAGTCCCACAGGGCGAGCAGTACGTC.

The chain joins TRBV11-2 to TRBJ1-5, with D unclear. The CDR3 runs to 13 residues. From germline, CDR1 is SGHAT and CDR2 FQNNGV. Trimming stripped 1 base from V and 7 bases from J, with 8 bases between. In DNA form, the CDR3 reads TGTGCCAGCAGCTTAGCGGGTACCCAGCCCCAGCATTTT. This encodes CASSLAGTQPQHF.

CDR3 nucleotides: TGTGCCAGCAGCAAGGAGGGGACTAGCGGATACAATGAGCAGTTCTTC. Amino acid sequence: CASSKEGTSGYNEQFF. This chain joins TRBV2 and TRBJ2-1; 11 nucleotides align to TRBD2. Germline CDR1 and CDR2: SNHLY and FYNNEI. V shed 6 bases, J shed 4 bases, and the junction held 8 bases outside the gene matches. CDR3 length: 16 amino acids.

This chain links TRBV18 with TRBJ1-5; TRBD1 matches 7 bases. CDR1 and CDR2 (germline): KGHSH, LQKENI. The CDR3 is 15 amino acids. Germline trimming cut 5 bases from V and 1 base from J; bases unmatched to any gene: 5. The DNA of the CDR3 is TGTGCCAGCTCATCCGGGACAGCCAGCAATCAGCCCCAGCATTTT. Its protein product is CASSSGTASNQPQHF.

This clone was found a few times. The chain joins TRBV7-3 to TRBJ2-2; a possible D gene is TRBD2 (6 bases). The ends were cut back, 0 bases at V and 6 bases at J, with 8 bases in the middle. The CDR3 extends over 14 amino acids. Germline V CDR1 and CDR2: SGHTA, FQGTGA. This CDR3 is CASSLTGEAGELFF. CDR3 DNA: TGTGCCAGCAGCTTAACAGGGGAGGCCGGGGAGCTGTTTTTT.

This chain joins TRBV28 and TRBJ1-2; D gene ambiguous. Trimming pared 6 bases from V and 7 bases from J, leaving 18 bases between. Looked up from germline, CDR1 is MDHEN and CDR2 is SYDVKM. The CDR3 covers 14 residues. In DNA, the CDR3 is TGTGCCAGCAGCCCCCCGCCCGCCCGGGGTGGCTACACCTTC. It specifies CASSPPPARGGYTF.

The CDR3 bases are TGTGCCAGCAGTTTAGGAGTTGAAGCTTTCTTT. Translation gives CASSLGVEAFF. The chain combines TRBV12-3 or TRBV12-4 with TRBJ1-1; no clear D gene. The CDR3 length is 11 residues. V was shortened by 1 base and J by 7 bases, with 4 bases between the two germline ends.

The table lists this clone with a few counts. CDR3 nucleotide sequence: TGTGCCAGCAGCTTAGCCCCAGGGTTGGCGACTAATGAAAAACTGTTTTTT. Encoded protein: CASSLAPGLATNEKLFF. This chain connects TRBV11-2 to TRBJ1-4; a weak D match, TRBD1 (5 bases). Germline V CDR1 and CDR2: SGHAT, FQNNGV. Trimming took 1 base from V and 2 from J, leaving 14 bases between them. The CDR3 runs 17 residues. Looking up the rest from reference TRBV11-2 and TRBJ1-4 gives the full variable domain: EAGVAQSPRYKIIEKRQSVAFWCNPISGHATLYWYQQILGQGPKLLIQFQNNGVVDDSQLPKDRFSAERLKGVDSTLKIQPAKLEDSAVYLCASSLAPGLATNEKLFFGSGTQLSVL.

CDR3 protein: CASSYSTGGGEKLFF. In DNA form, the CDR3 reads TGTGCCAGCAGTTACTCTACGGGAGGTGGGGAAAAACTGTTTTTT. The gene calls are TRBV6-5 and TRBJ1-4; D not resolved. This CDR3 is built from 15 residues. V was shortened by 0 bases and J by 8 bases, with 13 bases between the two germline ends. CDR1 is MNHEY and CDR2 is SVGAGI in the germline V gene.

The chain uses TRBV30 and TRBJ1-5; no definite D call. This CDR3 comprises 15 residues. Germline V gene lookup returns CDR1 GTSNPN and CDR2 SVGIG (reference sequence). Deletions cut 0 bases from V and 0 bases from J, with 9 bases between. The CDR3: CAWSVKSVSNQPQHF. The CDR3, as DNA: TGTGCCTGGAGTGTCAAGAGCGTTAGCAATCAGCCCCAGCATTTT. The whole variable domain, remainder taken from reference TRBV30 and TRBJ1-5, is SQTIHQWPATLVQPVGSPLSLECTVEGTSNPNLYWYRQAAGRGLQLLFYSVGIGQISSEVPQNLSASRPQDRQFILSSKKLLLSDSGFYLCAWSVKSVSNQPQHFGDGTRLSIL.

This clone was picked up many times. The V and J genes are TRBV7-2 and TRBJ1-5; D might be TRBD1 (6 bases). This CDR3 has 14 residues. V was clipped by 1 base and J by 5 bases, with 9 bases between them. Germline CDR1 and CDR2: SGHTA and FQGNSA. The CDR3 DNA follows: TGTGCCAGCAGCTTAGGGGGGGGGCATCAGCCCCAGCATTTT. Residues: CASSLGGGHQPQHF. Variable domain in full (rest from reference TRBV7-2 and TRBJ1-5): GAGVSQSPSNKVTEKGKDVELRCDPISGHTALYWYRQSLGQGLEFLIYFQGNSAPDKSGLPSDRFSAERTGGSVSTLTIQRTQQEDSAVYLCASSLGGGHQPQHFGDGTRLSIL.

The chain recombines TRBV7-2 with TRBJ2-1; tentatively, D is TRBD2 (7 bases). Trimming shortened V by 1 base and J by 4 bases, and 11 bases separated the two germline ends. From germline, CDR1 is SGHTA and CDR2 FQGNSA. This CDR3 has 15 amino acids. Here the CDR3 reads CASSLVGGPYNEQFF. The CDR3 DNA sequence: TGTGCCAGCAGCTTAGTCGGGGGGCCTTACAATGAGCAGTTCTTC.

The chain links TRBV11-2 to TRBJ2-5, with D maybe TRBD2 (5 bases). Germline V gives CDR1 SGHAT, CDR2 FQNNGV. The CDR3 consists of 14 residues. Trimming took off 6 bases at V and 2 bases at J, with 13 bases between the two ends. CDR3 DNA: TGTGCCAGCAGGTCGGACTGGAATCAAGAGACCCAGTACTTC. Its translation: CASRSDWNQETQYF.

The chain recombines TRBV5-1 with TRBJ2-2; D might be TRBD1 (5 bases). V was shortened by 2 bases and J by 4 bases, with 15 bases between the two germline ends. The germline CDR1 and CDR2 sequences are SGHRS and YFSETQ. The CDR3 has 16 amino acids. The CDR3, as DNA: TGCGCCAGCAGCTTAAAGGGGCAGTCGGGCACCGGGGAGCTGTTTTTT. Translated, it gives CASSLKGQSGTGELFF.

The chain uses TRBV27 and TRBJ2-2; 8 bases map to TRBD1. This CDR3 region has 15 residues. CDR1 and CDR2 (germline): MNHEY, SMNVEV (reference sequence). The junction had 12 bases not matched to a gene; V was cut back by 6 bases and J by 9 bases. The CDR3 DNA follows: TGTGCCAGCAGGACAACCGGGACAGGTTGGAGGGAGCTGTTTTTT. Protein: CASRTTGTGWRELFF.

The chain uses TRBV19 and TRBJ1-4; D is unresolved. The CDR3 length is 14 residues. The germline V gene encodes CDR1 LNHDA and CDR2 SQIVND (reference sequence). Trimming took off 5 bases at V and 4 bases at J, with 11 bases between the two ends. DNA for the CDR3: TGTGCCAGTAGTTTTGGAGAAATTAATGAAAAACTGTTTTTT. This gives the protein CASSFGEINEKLFF.

This chain's CDR3 is CASSARQGENEKLFF. The CDR3 nucleotides are TGTGCCAGCAGCGCCCGACAGGGGGAAAATGAAAAACTGTTTTTT. The rearrangement joins TRBV9 to TRBJ1-4; 9 bases align to TRBD1. This CDR3 region has 15 residues. The V gene's germline CDR1 is SGDLS and CDR2 YYNGEE. With 3 bases clipped from V and 5 bases from J, the junction kept 5 bases outside the gene matches.

The chain combines TRBV19 with TRBJ2-7, with D possibly matching TRBD2 (5 bases). The ends were cut back, 4 bases at V and 0 bases at J, with 13 bases in the middle. Per the germline V gene, CDR1 is LNHDA and CDR2 is SQIVND (reference sequence). This CDR3 is built from 15 residues. Here the CDR3 reads CASSTAGRGSYEQYF. Written as DNA, the CDR3 is TGTGCCAGTAGTACGGCAGGACGGGGCTCCTACGAGCAGTACTTC.

The chain uses TRBV30 and TRBJ2-3; 9 bases map to TRBD2. CDR3 length: 15 amino acids. Germline V CDR1 and CDR2: GTSNPN, SVGIG (reference sequence). Trimming removed 4 bases from V and 5 bases from J; junction bases left unmatched: 10. Written as DNA, the CDR3 is TGTGCCTGGAATAGCGGGGGCCTGGTCAGAGATACGCAGTATTTT. This codes for CAWNSGGLVRDTQYF. The whole variable domain, remainder taken from reference TRBV30 and TRBJ2-3, is SQTIHQWPATLVQPVGSPLSLECTVEGTSNPNLYWYRQAAGRGLQLLFYSVGIGQISSEVPQNLSASRPQDRQFILSSKKLLLSDSGFYLCAWNSGGLVRDTQYFGPGTRLTVL.

V and J are TRBV15 and TRBJ1-2, with 8 bases fitting TRBD1. The CDR3 runs 16 residues. V shed 5 bases, J shed 6 bases, and the junction held 14 bases outside the gene matches. Germline loops: CDR1 LNHNV, CDR2 YYDKDF (reference sequence). Here the CDR3 reads CATSGRDRRFLNGYTF. The CDR3 nucleotides are TGTGCCACCAGCGGCCGGGACAGGAGATTTTTAAATGGCTACACCTTC.

The chain carries TRBV7-6 and TRBJ2-3; D is uncertain. Germline CDR1 SGHVS, CDR2 FNYEAQ. The CDR3 sequence is 16 residues long. V was shortened by 5 bases and J by 2 bases, with 17 bases between the two germline ends. DNA of the CDR3: TGTGCCAGCAGCCCCCACAACAGCTATATCACAGATACGCAGTATTTT. Translated: CASSPHNSYITDTQYF.